This T cell receptor beta chain was identified during a study of T cell repertoires in cytomegalovirus infection. As for the study in general: Recently identified HLA-C-restricted and well-studied HLA-B-restricted CMV epitopes were used. Both a matching HLA type and CMV infection were indicated by public TCR beta signatures.

TCRdb re-analysed the reads in MiXCR, keeping a single row per CDR3 protein. Of 830,000 or so distinct CDR3 sequences in the sample, approximately 29% are singletons; the top ten hold around 12%. Overall study results and limits: HLA-C-restricted TCR beta clonotypes specific for CMV led the ex vivo response. CMV carriers with the relevant HLA were identified by cumulative public TCR beta family frequency.

The CDR3 length is 13 residues. The V gene's germline CDR1 is MDHEN and CDR2 SYDVKM. As to this clonotype: Its specificity is not known. A much bigger clone sits one base away, suggesting this may be a read error.

This sample comprised cultured CD8+ T cells from PBMCs, obtained from culture after CMV antigen stimulation. This sequence originates from a human donor in good health (CMV status not recorded). Some clones in this sample may be carry-over from other donors' samples. This rearrangement joins TRBV28 to TRBJ2-1; tentatively, D is TRBD1 or TRBD2 (5 bases each). CDR3 residues: CANSVGPYNEQFF. CDR3 nucleotides: TGTGCCAACAGTGTGGGACCCTACAATGAGCAGTTCTTC. The full variable domain, rest sourced from reference TRBV28 and TRBJ2-1, is DVKVTQSSRYLVKRTGEKVFLECVQDMDHENMFWYRQDPGLGLRLIYFSYDVKMKEKGDIPEGYSVSREKKERFSLILESASTNQTSMYLCANSVGPYNEQFFGPGTRLTVL.